This T cell receptor (beta chain) was retrieved from a study of T cell clonotyping in hematopoietic cell transplantation. Regarding this clone: Its antigen is as yet unknown.

Recipient blood drawn about 28 days pretransplant and days 30, 100, 180 after. Repertoires were generated with immunoSEQ multiplex PCR, while TCRdb's copy carries only in-frame clones and drops some. The top ten hold 21% of the sample, which has 5,000 to 6,000 clones, around 76% seen once. The study's findings and limits: CD4 and CD8 repertoire contributions could not be separated without sorting. At the given depth, recipient repertoires were over 97% de novo clonotypes. After transplant, recipient diversity fell while pathologically expanded clonotypes grew through day 180.

The CDR3 is 16 amino acids. Trimming took off 6 bases at V and 2 bases at J, with 19 bases between the two ends. Germline values: CDR1 SNHLY, CDR2 FYNNEI. The input for sequencing was peripheral blood mononuclear cells, taken 100 days after allogeneic stem cell transplant. V is TRBV2 and J is TRBJ1-1, with a tentative D call TRBD1 (6 bases). The source is a male patient aged 55 to 69 who had an allogeneic stem cell transplant, so T cells may come from the graft donor. Some clones in this sample may be carry-over from other donors' samples. CDR3 sequence (DNA): TGTGCCAGCAGGAAATACCGGGACAACTTTAACACTGAAGCTTTCTTT. This gives the protein CASRKYRDNFNTEAFF. Looking up the rest from reference TRBV2 and TRBJ1-1 gives the full variable domain: EPEVTQTPSHQVTQMGQEVILRCVPISNHLYFYWYRQILGQKVEFLVSFYNNEISEKSEIFDDQFSVERPDGSNFTLKIRSTKLEDSAMYFCASRKYRDNFNTEAFFGQGTRLTVV.